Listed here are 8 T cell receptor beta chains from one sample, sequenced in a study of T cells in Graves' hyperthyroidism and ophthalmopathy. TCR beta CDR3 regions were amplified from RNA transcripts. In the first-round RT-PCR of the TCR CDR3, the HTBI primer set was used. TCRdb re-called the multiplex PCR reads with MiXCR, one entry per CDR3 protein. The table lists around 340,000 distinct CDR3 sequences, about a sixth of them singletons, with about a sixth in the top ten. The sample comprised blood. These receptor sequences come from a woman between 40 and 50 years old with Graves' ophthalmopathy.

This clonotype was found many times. The CDR3 protein is CASSLGSYSTGELFF. The CDR3 DNA reads TGTGCCAGCAGCTTAGGATCCTATAGCACCGGGGAGCTGTTTTTT. This chain uses TRBV7-2 with TRBJ2-2; D remains unclear. CDR1 and CDR2 from the germline V gene are SGHTA and FQGNSA. CDR3 size: 15 residues. Trimming cost V 1 base and J 4 bases, with 10 bases left between them.

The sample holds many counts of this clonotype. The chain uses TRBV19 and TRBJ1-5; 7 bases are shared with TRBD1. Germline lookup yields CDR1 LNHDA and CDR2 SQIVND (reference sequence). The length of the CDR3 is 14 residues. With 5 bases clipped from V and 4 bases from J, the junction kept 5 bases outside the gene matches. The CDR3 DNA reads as TGTGCCAGTAGTGGCAGGGGGTTGAATCAGCCCCAGCATTTT. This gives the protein CASSGRGLNQPQHF.

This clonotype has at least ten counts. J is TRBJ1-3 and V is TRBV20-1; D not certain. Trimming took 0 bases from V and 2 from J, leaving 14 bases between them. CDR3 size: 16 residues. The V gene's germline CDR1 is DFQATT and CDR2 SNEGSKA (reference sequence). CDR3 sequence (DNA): TGCAGTGCTAGAGACCTCTCCCCCCCCACTGGAAACACCATATATTTT. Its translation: CSARDLSPPTGNTIYF.

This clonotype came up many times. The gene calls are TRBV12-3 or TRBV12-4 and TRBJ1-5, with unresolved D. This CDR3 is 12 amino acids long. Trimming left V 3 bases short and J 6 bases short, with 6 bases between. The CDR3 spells CASSFYRQPQHF. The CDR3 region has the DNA TGTGCCAGCAGTTTTTACCGTCAGCCCCAGCATTTT.

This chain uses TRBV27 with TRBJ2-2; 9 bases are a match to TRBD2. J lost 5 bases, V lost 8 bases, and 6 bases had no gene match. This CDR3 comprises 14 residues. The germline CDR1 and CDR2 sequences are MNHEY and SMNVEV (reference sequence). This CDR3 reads CASLGTSRTGELFF. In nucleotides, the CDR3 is TGTGCCAGCCTCGGGACTAGCAGGACCGGGGAGCTGTTTTTT.

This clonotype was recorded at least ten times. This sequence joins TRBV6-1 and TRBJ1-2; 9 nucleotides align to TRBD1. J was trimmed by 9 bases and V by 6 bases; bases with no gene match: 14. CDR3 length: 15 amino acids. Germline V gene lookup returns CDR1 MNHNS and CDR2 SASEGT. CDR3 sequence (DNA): TGTGCCAGCAGCGAGAGGACAGGGGAGGGTAGAAGCTACACCTTC. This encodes CASSERTGEGRSYTF.

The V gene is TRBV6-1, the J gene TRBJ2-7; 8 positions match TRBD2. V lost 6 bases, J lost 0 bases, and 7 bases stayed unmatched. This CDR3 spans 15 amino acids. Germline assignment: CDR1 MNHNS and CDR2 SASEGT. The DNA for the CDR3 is TGTGCCAGCAGCTCCAGCGGGGGTAGCTCCTACGAGCAGTACTTC. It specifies CASSSSGGSSYEQYF.

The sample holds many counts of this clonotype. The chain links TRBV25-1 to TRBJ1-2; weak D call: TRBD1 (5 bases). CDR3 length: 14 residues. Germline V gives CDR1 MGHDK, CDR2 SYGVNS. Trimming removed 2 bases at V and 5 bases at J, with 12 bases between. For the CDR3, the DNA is TGTGCCAGCAGTGAACCAGGGAACTTATATGGCTACACCTTC. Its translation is CASSEPGNLYGYTF.